This T cell receptor beta chain comes out of a study of identical twins. TCRdb re-called the 5' RACE reads with MiXCR, one entry per CDR3 protein. The data contain approximately 260,000 distinct CDR3 sequences, about 8% of them seen just once; the ten biggest clones take up about 3%. The same specimen was also included in a second study, on yellow fever vaccine responses in identical twins.

The sequenced sample consisted of CD8+ T cells sorted from blood. The TCR sequence derives from a woman between 18 and 30 years old in good health.

CDR3 amino acids: CASSSGTGGEQYF. For the CDR3, the DNA is TGTGCCAGCAGTTCCGGGACAGGCGGCGAGCAGTACTTC. V is TRBV27 and J is TRBJ2-7; TRBD1 matches 8 bases. The ends lost 4 bases at V and 6 bases at J; junction bases unmatched: 5. The germline gives CDR1 MNHEY, CDR2 SMNVEV (reference sequence). This CDR3 spans 13 amino acids.